This is a list of T cell receptor beta chains from one sample in a study of multiple sclerosis patients with progressive multifocal leukoencephalopathy. Measured with immunoSEQ multiplex PCR; TCRdb has only the in-frame clones, and not every one. Here the sample spans more than 30,000 clones, roughly 90% being singletons. This material consisted of PBMCs, taken from a patient treated with natalizumab. All receptors come from a woman between 40 and 55 years old with progressive multifocal leukoencephalopathy. Each CDR3 is given with its conserved first and last residue. D genes are given only for firm matches. Clone size is given for some rows only: seen once, a few or many times, or a class if the clone is expanded.

V gene: TRBV19
D gene: NA
J gene: TRBJ1-4
clone size: NA
CDR3 DNA: TGTGCCAGTAGTAGTGATGCAACTAATGAAAAACTGTTTTTT
CDR3 protein: CASSSDATNEKLFF

V gene: TRBV6-5
D gene: TRBD1
J gene: TRBJ2-1
clone size: NA
CDR3 DNA: TGTGCCAGCAGCAAACTCACAGGGGGACAGTTCTTC
CDR3 protein: CASSKLTGGQFF

V gene: TRBV28
D gene: NA
J gene: TRBJ2-7
clone size: once
CDR3 DNA: TGTGCCAGCAGGTCCGGGACTCTTTACGAGCAGTACTTC
CDR3 protein: CASRSGTLYEQYF

V gene: TRBV7-2
D gene: NA
J gene: TRBJ1-5
clone size: NA
CDR3 DNA: TGTGCCAGCAGCGAAAACGAGGTTCAGCCCCAGCATTTT
CDR3 protein: CASSENEVQPQHF

V gene: TRBV6-6
D gene: TRBD1
J gene: TRBJ2-7
clone size: NA
CDR3 DNA: TGTGCCAGCAGTTACTCGAGGACAGGGGGCGAGCAGTACTTC
CDR3 protein: CASSYSRTGGEQYF

V gene: TRBV27
D gene: NA
J gene: TRBJ1-5
clone size: once
CDR3 DNA: TGTGCCAGCAGAGAAACAGGGTATAGCAATCAGCCCCAGCATTTT
CDR3 protein: CASRETGYSNQPQHF

V gene: TRBV5-6
D gene: TRBD1
J gene: TRBJ1-2
clone size: NA
CDR3 DNA: TGTGCCAGCAGCTTGAAAACCGGGACAGTTATCTATGGCTACACCTTC
CDR3 protein: CASSLKTGTVIYGYTF

V gene: TRBV28
D gene: TRBD2
J gene: TRBJ2-7
clone size: NA
CDR3 DNA: TGTGCCAGCAGTCGAACGGCGGGGGACGAGCAGTACTTC
CDR3 protein: CASSRTAGDEQYF

V gene: TRBV6-5
D gene: TRBD2
J gene: TRBJ2-7
clone size: once
CDR3 DNA: TGTGCCAGCAGTTACGGTATCGGGGGGAGCTACGAGCAGTACTTC
CDR3 protein: CASSYGIGGSYEQYF

V gene: TRBV2
D gene: NA
J gene: TRBJ1-1
clone size: few
CDR3 DNA: TGTGCCAGCAGTGAACTGGAGAACACTGAAGCTTTCTTT
CDR3 protein: CASSELENTEAFF

V gene: TRBV6-5
D gene: TRBD1
J gene: TRBJ1-5
clone size: NA
CDR3 DNA: TGTGCCAGCAGTTACGGACAGGCGAAAAGCAATCAGCCCCAGCATTTT
CDR3 protein: CASSYGQAKSNQPQHF

V gene: TRBV7-2
D gene: NA
J gene: TRBJ1-1
clone size: NA
CDR3 DNA: TGTGCCAGCAGCTTAGCGGTCAGGACTACTGGGACTGAAGCTTTCTTT
CDR3 protein: CASSLAVRTTGTEAFF

V gene: TRBV30
D gene: NA
J gene: TRBJ2-6
clone size: NA
CDR3 DNA: TGTGCCTGGAGACGGGGGCGGGTCACTACTGGGGCCAACGTCCTGACTTTC
CDR3 protein: CAWRRGRVTTGANVLTF

V gene: TRBV2
D gene: NA
J gene: TRBJ2-5
clone size: once
CDR3 DNA: TGTGCCAGCAGTGGGCAAGAGACCCAGTACTTC
CDR3 protein: CASSGQETQYF

V gene: TRBV9
D gene: NA
J gene: TRBJ2-7
clone size: NA
CDR3 DNA: TGTGCCAGCAGCTCCCCCCCCGGGACTCTCCAGGAGTACGAGCAGTACTTC
CDR3 protein: CASSSPPGTLQEYEQYF

V gene: TRBV6-5
D gene: NA
J gene: TRBJ2-4
clone size: NA
CDR3 DNA: TGTGCCAGCAGTTTGGGAGCCAAAAACATTCAGTACTTC
CDR3 protein: CASSLGAKNIQYF

V gene: TRBV7-6
D gene: NA
J gene: TRBJ1-5
clone size: NA
CDR3 DNA: TGTGCCAGCAGCTTAGATGAGGGTCAGCCCCAGCATTTT
CDR3 protein: CASSLDEGQPQHF

V gene: TRBV4-3
D gene: NA
J gene: TRBJ1-6
clone size: NA
CDR3 DNA: TGCGCCAGCAGCCAAGATTGGGGCAGGGGTAATTCACCCCTCCACTTT
CDR3 protein: CASSQDWGRGNSPLHF

V gene: TRBV30
D gene: NA
J gene: TRBJ1-5
clone size: once
CDR3 DNA: TGTGCCTGGAGTGTCGGTTTGGGTAGCAATCAGCCCCAGCATTTT
CDR3 protein: CAWSVGLGSNQPQHF

V gene: TRBV7-6
D gene: TRBD1
J gene: TRBJ2-4
clone size: NA
CDR3 DNA: TGTGCCAGCAGCTTCGGACAGGATAGCATTCAGTACTTC
CDR3 protein: CASSFGQDSIQYF

V gene: TRBV11-2
D gene: TRBD1
J gene: TRBJ1-1
clone size: once
CDR3 DNA: TGTGCCAGCAGCTCGTACAGGGGGACCGAAGCTTTCTTT
CDR3 protein: CASSSYRGTEAFF

V gene: TRBV4-3
D gene: NA
J gene: TRBJ1-3
clone size: NA
CDR3 DNA: TGCGCCAGCAGCCAAGGCTCCAGCTCTGGAAACACCATATATTTT
CDR3 protein: CASSQGSSSGNTIYF

V gene: TRBV19
D gene: TRBD2
J gene: TRBJ2-3
clone size: NA
CDR3 DNA: TGTGCCAGTAGTTCGACTAGCGGCCATACCACAGATACGCAGTATTTT
CDR3 protein: CASSSTSGHTTDTQYF

V gene: TRBV5-4
D gene: TRBD2
J gene: TRBJ2-3
clone size: NA
CDR3 DNA: TGTGCCAGCAGCTTGGGGTCCAGCGGGGAGACAGATACGCAGTATTTT
CDR3 protein: CASSLGSSGETDTQYF

V gene: TRBV10-1
D gene: NA
J gene: TRBJ1-6
clone size: NA
CDR3 DNA: TGCGCCAGCAGTAATAGATTTAGGGACACCTCGAGCTCCTATAATTCACCCCTCCACTTT
CDR3 protein: CASSNRFRDTSSSYNSPLHF

V gene: TRBV5-1
D gene: NA
J gene: TRBJ1-2
clone size: NA
CDR3 DNA: TGCGCCAGCAGCTTGGGTCCGGGAGGGAGCTATGGCTACACCTTC
CDR3 protein: CASSLGPGGSYGYTF

V gene: TRBV6-1
D gene: NA
J gene: TRBJ1-1
clone size: NA
CDR3 DNA: TGTGCCAGCAGTGAAAGGCGAGCTTTCTTT
CDR3 protein: CASSERRAFF

V gene: TRBV5-6
D gene: TRBD1
J gene: TRBJ2-7
clone size: NA
CDR3 DNA: TGTGCCAGCAGCCCCGGGACAGGGGCCTACGAGCAGTACTTC
CDR3 protein: CASSPGTGAYEQYF

V gene: TRBV7-2
D gene: NA
J gene: TRBJ2-7
clone size: NA
CDR3 DNA: TGTGCCAGCAGCTTATTGTACGAGCAGTACTTC
CDR3 protein: CASSLLYEQYF

V gene: TRBV2
D gene: NA
J gene: TRBJ1-1
clone size: NA
CDR3 DNA: TGTGCCAGCGGGAATCTCGGAGCCAACATTGAAGCTTTCTTT
CDR3 protein: CASGNLGANIEAFF

V gene: TRBV7-9
D gene: NA
J gene: TRBJ1-2
clone size: NA
CDR3 DNA: TGTGCCAGCAGCTTACAGGGCAACTATGGCTACACCTTC
CDR3 protein: CASSLQGNYGYTF

V gene: TRBV5-1
D gene: TRBD2
J gene: TRBJ2-7
clone size: NA
CDR3 DNA: TGCGCCAGCAGCCCGCCCGGGACTACCTACGAGCAGTACTTC
CDR3 protein: CASSPPGTTYEQYF

V gene: TRBV7-2
D gene: TRBD2
J gene: TRBJ2-1
clone size: NA
CDR3 DNA: TGTGCCAGCAGCTCCGGACTAGCGGGAGCCCGTAACAATGAGCAGTTCTTC
CDR3 protein: CASSSGLAGARNNEQFF

V gene: TRBV5-3
D gene: NA
J gene: TRBJ2-1
clone size: NA
CDR3 DNA: TGTGCCAGAAGCAAAAACCGGGAGAACTCGTACAATGAGCAGTTCTTC
CDR3 protein: CARSKNRENSYNEQFF

V gene: TRBV7-6
D gene: NA
J gene: TRBJ2-7
clone size: NA
CDR3 DNA: TGTGCCAGCAGCCCCCAGGGGTCTCTCTACGAGCAGTACTTC
CDR3 protein: CASSPQGSLYEQYF

V gene: TRBV4-2
D gene: NA
J gene: TRBJ1-1
clone size: NA
CDR3 DNA: TGTGCCAGCAGCCAAGAGGACAGTCACAGCTCTGAAGCTTTCTTT
CDR3 protein: CASSQEDSHSSEAFF

V gene: TRBV27
D gene: TRBD2
J gene: TRBJ2-1
clone size: NA
CDR3 DNA: TGTGCCAGCAGCCCGACTAGCGGGGGGAACAATGAGCAGTTCTTC
CDR3 protein: CASSPTSGGNNEQFF

V gene: TRBV7-2
D gene: TRBD2
J gene: TRBJ2-7
clone size: once
CDR3 DNA: TGTGCCAGCAGCCCCGAAGGACTAGCACCTTTGTACGAGCAGTACTTC
CDR3 protein: CASSPEGLAPLYEQYF

V gene: TRBV28
D gene: TRBD1
J gene: TRBJ2-3
clone size: NA
CDR3 DNA: TGTGCCAGCAGTTTGAGGGGGCGCGCGCCAGATACGCAGTATTTT
CDR3 protein: CASSLRGRAPDTQYF

V gene: TRBV7-9
D gene: TRBD1
J gene: TRBJ2-2
clone size: NA
CDR3 DNA: TGTGCCAGCAGCGGCCTGGGACAGAAGAAACTTACGAACACCGGGGAGCTGTTTTTT
CDR3 protein: CASSGLGQKKLTNTGELFF

V gene: TRBV2
D gene: NA
J gene: TRBJ1-5
clone size: once
CDR3 DNA: TGTGCCAGCAGTGCGGACAGCAATAGCAATCAGCCCCAGCATTTT
CDR3 protein: CASSADSNSNQPQHF

V gene: TRBV7-6
D gene: NA
J gene: TRBJ1-4
clone size: NA
CDR3 DNA: TGTGCCAGCAGCAACGCCCTCCGAGGACACCTTAACGAAAAACTGTTTTTT
CDR3 protein: CASSNALRGHLNEKLFF

V gene: TRBV6-5
D gene: NA
J gene: TRBJ1-5
clone size: NA
CDR3 DNA: TGTGCCAGCAGTTACTCGCGGAATCAGCCCCAGCATTTT
CDR3 protein: CASSYSRNQPQHF

V gene: TRBV6-1
D gene: NA
J gene: TRBJ1-5
clone size: NA
CDR3 DNA: TGTGCCAGCAGTTTACAGGGACGGGTCAATCAGCCCCAGCATTTT
CDR3 protein: CASSLQGRVNQPQHF

V gene: TRBV19
D gene: TRBD1
J gene: TRBJ1-2
clone size: NA
CDR3 DNA: TGTGCCAGTAGTGCCTGGGACAGGGGGAGAGGTGGCTACACCTTC
CDR3 protein: CASSAWDRGRGGYTF